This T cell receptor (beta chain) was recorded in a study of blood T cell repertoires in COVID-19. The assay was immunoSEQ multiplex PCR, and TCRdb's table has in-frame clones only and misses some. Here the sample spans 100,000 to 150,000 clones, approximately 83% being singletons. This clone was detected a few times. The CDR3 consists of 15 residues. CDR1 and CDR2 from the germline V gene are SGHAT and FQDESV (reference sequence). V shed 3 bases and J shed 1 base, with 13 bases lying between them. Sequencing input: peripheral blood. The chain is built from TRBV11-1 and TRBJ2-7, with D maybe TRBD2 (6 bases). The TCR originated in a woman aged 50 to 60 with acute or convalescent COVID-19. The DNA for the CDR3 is TGTGCCAGCAGCTTGGGCGGGGCGGTGTCCTACGAGCAGTACTTC. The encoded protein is CASSLGGAVSYEQYF.